This T cell receptor beta chain is from a study of long-term antiretroviral therapy in people with HIV. General study results and limits: Blood specimens, gathered between about 2004 and 2017, were possibly obtained under older ART regimens. An increase in diversity followed ART, yet levels stayed below transplant donor controls. Every time point showed a repertoire led by clones expanded before ART.

This clone was seen a single time. The target antigen is unknown. The CDR3 is 15 amino acids. V shed 4 bases, J shed 4 bases, and the junction held 8 bases outside the gene matches. Germline-derived CDR1 and CDR2 are SGHDT and YYEEEE. Runs used v3.0 of the immunoSEQ assay and were done at survey level. Sequencing was performed with immunoSEQ multiplex PCR; in TCRdb, only in-frame clones are kept and a portion is missing. The sample gives under 35,000 clones, 94% of which show up once; 3.5% to 4.5% is in the top ten. The chain uses TRBV5-6 and TRBJ2-1, with 7 bases lining up with TRBD1. This sample comprised unsorted PBMCs, obtained approximately 5 years after starting antiretroviral therapy. The sequence derives from a woman in her 50s with HIV. CDR3 nucleotide sequence: TGTGCCAGCAGCCCCTCGAGGGGGCGGTACAATGAGCAGTTCTTC. It yields the protein CASSPSRGRYNEQFF.